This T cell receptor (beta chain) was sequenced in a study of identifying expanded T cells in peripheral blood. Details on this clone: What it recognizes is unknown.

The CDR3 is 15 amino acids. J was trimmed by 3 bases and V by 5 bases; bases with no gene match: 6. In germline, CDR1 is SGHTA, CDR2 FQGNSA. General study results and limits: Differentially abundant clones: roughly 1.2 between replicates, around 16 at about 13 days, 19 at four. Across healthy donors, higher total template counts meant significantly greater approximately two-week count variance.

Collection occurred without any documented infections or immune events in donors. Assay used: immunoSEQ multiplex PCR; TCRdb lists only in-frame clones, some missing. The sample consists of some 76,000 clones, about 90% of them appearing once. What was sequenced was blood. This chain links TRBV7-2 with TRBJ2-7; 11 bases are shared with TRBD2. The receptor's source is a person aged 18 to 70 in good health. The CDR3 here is CASSRGTSGYYEQYF. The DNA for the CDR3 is TGTGCCAGCAGCAGAGGGACTAGCGGATACTACGAGCAGTACTTC.